This passage covers 32 T cell receptor beta chains from one sample sequenced in a study of blood T cell repertoires in COVID-19. TCRdb's copy holds only in-frame clones and misses some; the assay was immunoSEQ multiplex PCR. The table shows about 310,000 clones, with about 90% occurring only once. Input material: peripheral blood. The receptors originated from a woman between 40 and 55 years old with COVID-19, enrolled during active disease.

At least ten counts were recorded for this clone. In DNA, the CDR3 is TGCGCCAGCAGCCTTACTCTAGCGGGCACCGGGGAGCTGTTTTTT. It specifies CASSLTLAGTGELFF. The chain links TRBV4-3 to TRBJ2-2; 8 nucleotides match TRBD2. This CDR3 spans 15 amino acids. V lost 4 bases, J lost 4 bases, and 5 bases stayed unmatched. Germline V gene sequence: CDR1 LGHNA, CDR2 YSLEER.

The chain couples TRBV6-5 to TRBJ1-1; 12 bases are a match to TRBD1. The V gene's germline CDR1 is MNHEY and CDR2 SVGAGI. CDR3 length: 14 residues. Trimming cost V 7 bases and J 7 bases; bases outside gene matches: 7. The CDR3 region is CASNLGQGAGEAFF. In DNA, the CDR3 is TGTGCCAGCAATCTGGGACAGGGGGCTGGTGAAGCTTTCTTT.

The chain carries TRBV7-9 and TRBJ1-4; D is ambiguous. Looked up from germline, CDR1 is SEHNR and CDR2 is FQNEAQ (reference sequence). V lost 5 bases to trimming and J lost 2 bases, with 18 bases between them. The CDR3 is made up of 17 amino acids. The DNA of the CDR3 is TGTGCCAGCAGCATGCCACTCCAAGGAGGGACTAATGAAAAACTGTTTTTT. It translates to CASSMPLQGGTNEKLFF.

The V gene is TRBV10-3, the J gene TRBJ2-2; the D gene is possibly TRBD1 (5 bases). Trimming removed 9 bases from V and 5 bases from J, with 16 bases in between. Per the germline V gene, CDR1 is ENHRY and CDR2 is SYGVKD. The CDR3 is made up of 14 amino acids. Here the CDR3 reads CAIGSNKGTGELFF. CDR3 nucleotides: TGTGCCATTGGATCTAATAAGGGGACCGGGGAGCTGTTTTTT.

The chain joins TRBV14 to TRBJ2-7; D uncertain. In germline, CDR1 is SGHDN, CDR2 FVKESK. The CDR3 covers 12 residues. V was shortened by 3 bases and J by 2 bases, with 5 bases between the two germline ends. CDR3: CASSHSAYEQYF. The CDR3 DNA reads TGTGCCAGCAGCCACAGCGCCTACGAGCAGTACTTC.

This clone was observed a handful of times. This chain joins TRBV19 and TRBJ1-5; 11 nucleotides line up with TRBD1. The CDR3 consists of 14 residues. Germline CDR1 is LNHDA and CDR2 is SQIVND (reference sequence). J lost 9 bases, V lost 8 bases, and 9 bases had no gene match. This chain's CDR3 is CASGLGTGGPPQHF. The CDR3 nucleotides read TGTGCCAGTGGACTCGGGACAGGGGGGCCGCCCCAGCATTTT.

V gene TRBV2 combines with J gene TRBJ2-1; maybe TRBD2 (5 bases). The CDR3 has 17 amino acids. Per germline, CDR1 SNHLY and CDR2 FYNNEI. V was cut by 2 bases and J by 8 bases, with 22 bases left in between. As DNA, the CDR3 is TGTGCCAGCAGTGAACCCGGTCCGGGATGGACCGGGGATGAGCAGTTCTTC. It yields the protein CASSEPGPGWTGDEQFF.

The chain uses TRBV19 and TRBJ2-2; 7 bases fit TRBD2. This CDR3 is built from 14 residues. Germline V CDR1 and CDR2: LNHDA, SQIVND (reference sequence). With V trimmed by 7 bases and J by 6 bases, 8 bases remained unmatched. This chain's CDR3 is CASTPAGWAGELFF. The CDR3, as DNA: TGTGCCAGTACCCCAGCGGGATGGGCCGGGGAGCTGTTTTTT.

V gene TRBV4-2 combines with J gene TRBJ2-1; 14 nucleotides align to TRBD2. With 0 bases clipped from V and 7 bases from J, the junction kept 8 bases outside the gene matches. CDR3 length equals 18 residues. Looked up from germline, CDR1 is LGHNA and CDR2 is YNFKEQ. The CDR3 loop reads CASSQEPPTSGGGNEQFF. The CDR3 DNA sequence: TGTGCCAGCAGCCAAGAGCCCCCGACTAGCGGGGGGGGGAATGAGCAGTTCTTC.

The chain links TRBV30 to TRBJ2-7, with D maybe TRBD2 (5 bases). Germline values: CDR1 GTSNPN, CDR2 SVGIG (reference sequence). With 0 bases removed from V and 9 bases from J, the gap between germline ends came to 15 bases. The CDR3 runs 13 residues. The CDR3 DNA is TGTGCCTGGAGTGTGGGCCTCTCCCGGGGGCAGTACTTC. It yields the protein CAWSVGLSRGQYF. Together with reference TRBV30 and TRBJ2-7, the CDR3 gives the full variable domain: SQTIHQWPATLVQPVGSPLSLECTVEGTSNPNLYWYRQAAGRGLQLLFYSVGIGQISSEVPQNLSASRPQDRQFILSSKKLLLSDSGFYLCAWSVGLSRGQYFGPGTRLTVT.

The J gene is TRBJ2-5, the V gene TRBV5-1; possibly TRBD1 for D (5 bases). This CDR3 contains 14 residues. Between the trimmed V and J ends, which lost 2 bases and 5 bases, there was a span of 13 bases. CDR1 and CDR2 from the germline V gene are SGHRS and YFSETQ. The CDR3, as DNA: TGCGCCAGCAGCTTACAGGTGAATGAGGAGACCCAGTACTTC. Translation gives CASSLQVNEETQYF.

The chain combines TRBV7-9 with TRBJ2-7, with 9 positions matching TRBD1. After removal of 7 bases from V and 1 base from J, the junction contained 2 bases not matched to a gene. The length of the CDR3 is 13 residues. Germline assignment: CDR1 SEHNR and CDR2 FQNEAQ (reference sequence). CDR3 protein: CASKGQGSYEQYF. The CDR3 nucleotides are TGTGCCAGCAAGGGACAGGGTTCCTACGAGCAGTACTTC.

This chain uses TRBV9 with TRBJ2-7, with D tentatively TRBD1 (5 bases). Germline V gene lookup returns CDR1 SGDLS and CDR2 YYNGEE. The CDR3 is 13 amino acids. V lost 2 bases, J lost 7 bases, and 13 bases lay in between. The CDR3 DNA sequence: TGTGCCAGCAGCGTTCAGGGTTCTGAAGAGCAGTACTTC. Protein: CASSVQGSEEQYF.

The chain combines TRBV6-5 with TRBJ2-7; 7 bases match TRBD2. The CDR3 runs to 15 residues. The germline V gene encodes CDR1 MNHEY and CDR2 SVGAGI. Trimming at V came to 8 bases and at J to 0 bases, leaving 10 bases not matched to a gene. The DNA of the CDR3 is TGTGCCAGCTGGGTCCTAGCGGAGAGCTCCTACGAGCAGTACTTC. Translated, it gives CASWVLAESSYEQYF.

The genes are TRBV10-3 and TRBJ2-7, with D unclear. The V and J ends lost 4 bases and 0 bases respectively, with 10 bases between them. CDR3 size: 14 residues. CDR1 and CDR2 from the germline V gene are ENHRY and SYGVKD. The DNA of the CDR3 is TGTGCCATCAGTGGGTTGAGCCTCTCCTACGAGCAGTACTTC. It yields the protein CAISGLSLSYEQYF.

CDR3 DNA sequence: TGTGCCAGCAGCTTAGTTGAGAGGGAGCAGTACTTC. Its translation: CASSLVEREQYF. The V call is TRBV7-9, the J call TRBJ2-7; D unclear. The CDR3 sequence is 12 residues long. V lost 1 base to trimming and J lost 7 bases, with 8 bases between them. Per the germline V gene, CDR1 is SEHNR and CDR2 is FQNEAQ (reference sequence).

This chain uses TRBV6-2 or TRBV6-3 with TRBJ2-5; TRBD2 matches 10 bases. Germline CDR1 and CDR2: MNHEY and SVGEGT. This CDR3 contains 17 residues. The ends lost 1 base at V and 1 base at J; junction bases unmatched: 6. CDR3 region: CASSYFTSGVLQETQYF. In nucleotides, the CDR3 is TGTGCCAGCAGTTACTTCACTAGCGGGGTACTCCAAGAGACCCAGTACTTC.

This chain links TRBV6-2 or TRBV6-3 with TRBJ1-5, with 11 bases fitting TRBD1. The CDR3 covers 19 residues. Germline CDR1 MNHEY, CDR2 SVGEGT. The trim removed 4 bases at V and 2 bases at J, leaving 13 bases unmatched. The CDR3 is CASSFSGQGATEGNQPQHF. Written as DNA, the CDR3 is TGTGCCAGCAGTTTTTCCGGACAGGGGGCTACTGAGGGCAATCAGCCCCAGCATTTT.

The chain couples TRBV6-5 to TRBJ1-3; D may be TRBD1 (6 bases). V lost 5 bases, J lost 3 bases, and 11 bases lay in between. The length of the CDR3 is 14 residues. Germline V gives CDR1 MNHEY, CDR2 SVGAGI. This CDR3 reads CASSTGTSGNTIYF. DNA for the CDR3: TGTGCCAGCAGTACAGGGACTAGTGGAAACACCATATATTTT.

The chain links TRBV5-5 to TRBJ1-1, with D possibly matching TRBD1 (5 bases). The CDR3 length is 14 residues. V was cut by 4 bases and J by 3 bases, with 13 bases left in between. CDR1 SGHKS and CDR2 YYEKEE come from the germline V gene (reference sequence). The DNA for the CDR3 is TGTGCCAGCAGCCTCCTAGGAGGGGACACTGAAGCTTTCTTT. Translated: CASSLLGGDTEAFF. Drawing the rest from reference TRBV5-5 and TRBJ1-1, the complete variable domain is DAGVTQSPTHLIKTRGQQVTLRCSPISGHKSVSWYQQVLGQGPQFIFQYYEKEERGRGNFPDRFSARQFPNYSSELNVNALLLGDSALYLCASSLLGGDTEAFFGQGTRLTVV.

The chain couples TRBV6-6 to TRBJ1-6; TRBD1 aligns across 10 bases. Germline-derived CDR1 and CDR2 are MNHNY and SVGAGI (reference sequence). The CDR3 totals 19 residues. With V trimmed by 5 bases and J by 2 bases, 12 bases remained unmatched. CDR3 residues: CASSPWTGGSFAYNSPLHF. CDR3 sequence (DNA): TGTGCCAGCAGTCCCTGGACAGGGGGAAGTTTTGCCTATAATTCACCCCTCCACTTT.

This clone was seen just once. The chain employs TRBV4-1 and TRBJ1-2; D is possibly TRBD1 (5 bases). The CDR3 totals 14 residues. V was clipped by 0 bases and J by 4 bases, with 9 bases between them. Looked up from germline, CDR1 is MGHRA and CDR2 is YSYEKL. The CDR3 region has the DNA TGCGCCAGCAGCCAAGATTCACAGGTCTATGGCTACACCTTC. Amino acid sequence: CASSQDSQVYGYTF.

The gene calls are TRBV6-5 and TRBJ1-1; D possibly corresponds to TRBD1 (6 bases). Between the trimmed V and J ends, which lost 7 bases and 7 bases, there was a span of 16 bases. The CDR3 length is 13 residues. Germline loops: CDR1 MNHEY, CDR2 SVGAGI. CDR3 region: CASTRTVGNEAFF. The CDR3 DNA reads as TGTGCCAGCACTAGGACAGTAGGGAATGAAGCTTTCTTT.

The chain is built from TRBV4-1 and TRBJ2-5; D gene unclear. Germline CDR1 MGHRA, CDR2 YSYEKL. The germline V and J ends were trimmed by 1 base and 4 bases, with 7 bases remaining between them. This CDR3 comprises 13 residues. The CDR3 DNA reads TGCGCCAGCAGCCAAGGGCCTTTAGAGACCCAGTACTTC. Amino acids: CASSQGPLETQYF.

The rearrangement links TRBV7-3 to TRBJ2-2; 9 positions match TRBD1. Germline V gene sequence: CDR1 SGHTA, CDR2 FQGTGA. The CDR3 extends over 13 amino acids. V shed 6 bases, J shed 6 bases, and the junction held 2 bases outside the gene matches. The CDR3 DNA sequence: TGTGCCAGCAGTCGACAGGGGGCCGGGGAGCTGTTTTTT. Translated: CASSRQGAGELFF.

This sequence joins TRBV7-8 and TRBJ1-5; weak D call: TRBD1 (5 bases). Germline V gene lookup returns CDR1 SGHVS and CDR2 FQNEAQ. The CDR3 is 16 residues long. The ends were cut back, 5 bases at V and 0 bases at J, with 14 bases in the middle. The CDR3 reads CASSGHPGYSNQPQHF. CDR3 nucleotide sequence: TGTGCCAGCAGCGGACATCCAGGGTATAGCAATCAGCCCCAGCATTTT.

The rearrangement links TRBV30 to TRBJ1-2; weak D call: TRBD1 (6 bases). The CDR3 consists of 14 residues. Per germline, CDR1 GTSNPN and CDR2 SVGIG (reference sequence). The V gene lost 1 base and the J gene lost 6 bases, with 15 bases spanning the gap. The CDR3 reads CAWSDVWGGNGYTF. CDR3 nucleotide sequence: TGTGCCTGGAGTGATGTTTGGGGGGGCAATGGCTACACCTTC.

The chain uses TRBV10-3 and TRBJ2-2, with D possibly being TRBD1 (6 bases). V shed 3 bases and J shed 4 bases, with 12 bases lying between them. Germline values: CDR1 ENHRY, CDR2 SYGVKD. This CDR3 region has 15 residues. In DNA, the CDR3 is TGTGCCATCAGTGAAGGGCAGGGGATCACCGGGGAGCTGTTTTTT. Encoded protein: CAISEGQGITGELFF.

For the CDR3, the DNA is TGTGCCGCGGGGGGGCCACCTAACTATGGCTACACCTTC. Its protein is CAAGGPPNYGYTF. This rearrangement joins TRBV6-5 to TRBJ1-2; D perhaps matches TRBD1 (6 bases). The CDR3 length is 13 residues. The ends were cut back, 11 bases at V and 0 bases at J, with 13 bases in the middle. The germline CDR1 and CDR2 sequences are MNHEY and SVGAGI.

The chain has TRBV7-8 and TRBJ1-5; D gene unclear. This CDR3 spans 16 amino acids. V was trimmed by 0 bases and J by 9 bases, leaving 18 bases between them. CDR1 SGHVS and CDR2 FQNEAQ come from the germline V gene. CDR3: CASSLAASMKQRPQHF. DNA for the CDR3: TGTGCCAGCAGCTTAGCGGCAAGTATGAAACAACGGCCCCAGCATTTT.

The gene calls are TRBV18 and TRBJ2-5; TRBD1 agrees at 10 bases. Trimming took 5 bases from V and 4 from J; bases not matched to a gene: 7. This CDR3 has 15 residues. Germline loops: CDR1 KGHSH, CDR2 LQKENI. CDR3 nucleotides: TGTGCCAGCTCAGCGACAGGGGGCATGAGAGAGACCCAGTACTTC. Its translation: CASSATGGMRETQYF.

This chain uses TRBV6-6 with TRBJ2-5; D remains unclear. From germline, CDR1 is MNHNY and CDR2 SVGAGI (reference sequence). V was shortened by 2 bases and J by 2 bases, with 6 bases between the two germline ends. CDR3 length: 13 residues. The CDR3 bases are TGTGCCAGCAGTTACCCCCCTCAAGAGACCCAGTACTTC. Its protein product is CASSYPPQETQYF.